The next 24 T cell receptor beta chains were all read from a single sample in a study of control samples from healthy donors and cancer patients. The method was immunoSEQ multiplex PCR; TCRdb's version includes in-frame clones alone and lacks a portion of them. This table holds some 130,000 clones, 80% to 95% found once. Material: blood. The receptor set was obtained from a woman aged 45-60 years in good health.

The J gene is TRBJ1-2, the V gene TRBV6-5; TRBD1 agrees at 7 bases. V lost 6 bases to trimming and J lost 0 bases; unmatched junction nucleotides: 1. The CDR3 spans 13 residues. CDR1 and CDR2 from the germline V gene are MNHEY and SVGAGI. In nucleotides, the CDR3 is TGTGCCAGCAGAGACAGGGCTAACTATGGCTACACCTTC. Protein: CASRDRANYGYTF.

The chain carries TRBV5-4 and TRBJ2-3; no reliable D call. CDR1 is SGHNT and CDR2 is YYREEE in the germline V gene (reference sequence). CDR3 length: 14 residues. The ends were cut back, 4 bases at V and 0 bases at J, with 9 bases in the middle. The CDR3 reads CASSGMGSTDTQYF. DNA for the CDR3: TGTGCCAGCAGCGGGATGGGGAGCACAGATACGCAGTATTTT.

The V call is TRBV19, the J call TRBJ2-1; TRBD1 might be the D (6 bases). The V end lost 3 bases, the J end lost 7 bases, and 19 bases lay between the germline ends. Germline V gives CDR1 LNHDA, CDR2 SQIVND (reference sequence). The length of the CDR3 is 16 residues. CDR3 bases: TGTGCCAGTAGTATGCGGGCCCCGGCAGGGGCTAATGAGCAGTTCTTC. Protein sequence: CASSMRAPAGANEQFF.

This clone was recorded at least ten times. An end of the junction differs from the germline gene, which may be a read error. The CDR3 loop reads CASQRDRDCYSNHPQHF. The CDR3 DNA follows: TGCGCCAGTCAAAGGGACAGGGATTGTTATAGCAATCATCCCCAGCATTTT. The chain is built from TRBV23-1 and TRBJ1-5; 9 positions match TRBD1. TRBV23-1 is placed among ORFs of uncertain function. CDR3 length equals 17 residues.

The table lists this clone with a count of one. CDR3 nucleotide sequence: TGTGCCAGCAGTGAAGCGTGGCAGGGTTACTTCTCCTACAATGAGCAGTTCTTC. Translation gives CASSEAWQGYFSYNEQFF. The V gene is TRBV6-1, the J gene TRBJ2-1; D is perhaps TRBD1 (5 bases). Germline assignment: CDR1 MNHNS and CDR2 SASEGT. V was clipped by 0 bases and J by 0 bases, with 15 bases between them. The CDR3 has 18 residues.

The V and J genes are TRBV10-1 and TRBJ1-1, with 9 bases aligning to TRBD1. Germline loops: CDR1 WNHNN, CDR2 SYGVQD (reference sequence). The junction had 4 bases not matched to a gene; V was cut back by 5 bases and J by 3 bases. This CDR3 spans 14 amino acids. CDR3 loop: CASSRDRVDTEAFF. The CDR3 DNA sequence: TGCGCCAGCAGTCGGGACAGGGTGGACACTGAAGCTTTCTTT.

The chain employs TRBV2 and TRBJ2-3, with D unclear. Trimming removed 4 bases at V and 0 bases at J, with 11 bases between. CDR1 is SNHLY, CDR2 FYNNEI, per germline. There are 15 residues in the CDR3. The CDR3 reads CASSALGRSTDTQYF. The CDR3 bases are TGTGCCAGCAGTGCGTTAGGCAGAAGCACAGATACGCAGTATTTT. Full variable domain (missing parts from reference TRBV2 and TRBJ2-3): EPEVTQTPSHQVTQMGQEVILRCVPISNHLYFYWYRQILGQKVEFLVSFYNNEISEKSEIFDDQFSVERPDGSNFTLKIRSTKLEDSAMYFCASSALGRSTDTQYFGPGTRLTVL.

The chain has TRBV2 and TRBJ2-3; 7 bases are a match to TRBD2. After removal of 6 bases from V and 4 bases from J, the junction contained 10 bases not matched to a gene. Germline values: CDR1 SNHLY, CDR2 FYNNEI. The CDR3 has 15 amino acids. This chain's CDR3 is CASRVAGYSADTQYF. In nucleotides, the CDR3 is TGTGCCAGCAGGGTAGCGGGCTACTCGGCAGATACGCAGTATTTT.

The chain joins TRBV6-1 to TRBJ1-2; D is perhaps TRBD1 (5 bases). This CDR3 is built from 15 residues. Per the germline V gene, CDR1 is MNHNS and CDR2 is SASEGT. Trimming left V 2 bases short and J 6 bases short, with 16 bases between. This CDR3 is CASSETGGGLDGYTF. CDR3 nucleotide sequence: TGTGCCAGCAGTGAAACGGGGGGAGGGTTGGATGGCTACACCTTC.

The chain uses TRBV19 and TRBJ2-7, with D perhaps matching TRBD1 (6 bases). V gave up 4 bases and J gave up 1 base, with 14 bases separating them. The CDR3 totals 15 residues. The germline gives CDR1 LNHDA, CDR2 SQIVND (reference sequence). The chain's CDR3 is CASSRDRTQSYEQYF. In DNA, the CDR3 is TGTGCCAGTAGTAGAGACAGGACACAGTCCTACGAGCAGTACTTC.

The CDR3 DNA reads TGTGCCACCAGCAGGTCCATCTCATTAGCGGGGGAGAGCTCCTACAATGAGCAGTTCTTC. Protein product: CATSRSISLAGESSYNEQFF. This chain uses TRBV15 with TRBJ2-1, with 9 bases identical to TRBD2. CDR3 length equals 20 residues. J lost 0 bases, V lost 3 bases, and 15 bases had no gene match. Looked up from germline, CDR1 is LNHNV and CDR2 is YYDKDF (reference sequence). Full variable domain (remainder filled in from reference TRBV15 and TRBJ2-1): DAMVIQNPRYQVTQFGKPVTLSCSQTLNHNVMYWYQQKSSQAPKLLFHYYDKDFNNEADTPDNFQSRRPNTSFCFLDIRSPGLGDTAMYLCATSRSISLAGESSYNEQFFGPGTRLTVL.

Turning to this clone: Additional DNA sequences in this sample encode the identical CDR3. J is TRBJ1-2 and V is TRBV28, with 7 bases that match TRBD1. The CDR3 contains 13 residues. Unmatched junction bases numbered 5, after V lost 6 bases and J lost 4 bases. In germline, CDR1 is MDHEN, CDR2 SYDVKM. CDR3 sequence (DNA): TGTGCCAGCAGCTCATCAGGGGGCTATGGCTACACCTTC. Translating gives CASSSSGGYGYTF.

J is TRBJ2-5 and V is TRBV5-1; a weak D match, TRBD2 (6 bases). The V end was cut by 3 bases, the J end by 3 bases, with 15 bases between. This CDR3 comprises 15 residues. CDR1 and CDR2 (germline): SGHRS, YFSETQ. In nucleotides, the CDR3 is TGCGCCAGCAGCTCCGCCGGGACTCGCAAAGAGACCCAGTACTTC. Residues: CASSSAGTRKETQYF.

The rearrangement links TRBV18 to TRBJ1-4; D not resolved. The germline V gene encodes CDR1 KGHSH and CDR2 LQKENI. This CDR3 contains 12 residues. The V end lost 2 bases, the J end lost 8 bases, and 6 bases lay between the germline ends. CDR3 sequence reads: CASSPESEKLFF. The CDR3 region has the DNA TGTGCCAGCTCACCAGAGTCCGAAAAACTGTTTTTT.

This chain uses TRBV5-1 with TRBJ2-3, with D perhaps TRBD1 (6 bases). Germline V CDR1 and CDR2: SGHRS, YFSETQ. V was clipped by 0 bases and J by 5 bases, with 13 bases between them. The CDR3 is 15 residues long. The CDR3 here is CASSLGQAYQDTQYF. In nucleotides, the CDR3 is TGCGCCAGCAGCTTGGGACAGGCGTACCAAGATACGCAGTATTTT.

The rearrangement uses TRBV5-1 and TRBJ2-6; 7 nucleotides match TRBD2. Germline V CDR1 and CDR2: SGHRS, YFSETQ. V lost 4 bases, J lost 0 bases, and 13 bases stayed unmatched. The CDR3 runs to 19 residues. The CDR3 coding sequence is TGCGCCAGCAGCGGGGGGGACGGAAGTATCGCCTCTGGGGCCAACGTCCTGACTTTC. It codes for CASSGGDGSIASGANVLTF.

The chain has TRBV3-1 (or the pseudogene TRBV3-2) and TRBJ1-1; D call uncertain. Germline CDR1 is LGHDT and CDR2 is YNNKEL (reference sequence). The germline V and J ends were trimmed by 0 bases and 1 base, with 6 bases remaining between them. The CDR3 runs 14 residues. The CDR3 here is CASSQDYGNTEAFF. The CDR3 nucleotides read TGTGCCAGCAGCCAAGATTACGGGAACACTGAAGCTTTCTTT.

The chain is built from TRBV9 and TRBJ2-1; 10 nucleotides agree with TRBD2. Germline-derived CDR1 and CDR2 are SGDLS and YYNGEE. The V segment lost 0 bases and the J segment 4 bases; nucleotides outside the gene matches: 10. The CDR3 is 18 residues long. CDR3 DNA: TGTGCCAGCAGCGTAGTCTGGGCTAGCGGGAGTATGTACAATGAGCAGTTCTTC. Translation gives CASSVVWASGSMYNEQFF.

A few counts support this clone. This chain connects TRBV23-1 to TRBJ2-2; 8 positions agree with TRBD1. TRBV23-1 qualifies as an ORF whose function is uncertain. Trimming cost V 0 bases and J 5 bases; bases outside gene matches: 2. The CDR3 contains 15 residues. The CDR3, as DNA: TGCGCCAGCAGTCAATCGGGGGACAGGACCGGGGAGCTGTTTTTT. Translating it yields CASSQSGDRTGELFF.

V gene TRBV11-3 combines with J gene TRBJ2-1; 11 nucleotides line up with TRBD1. The CDR3 loop spans 16 amino acids. The germline gives CDR1 SGHNT, CDR2 YENEEA. The V gene end was trimmed by 0 bases and the J gene end by 6 bases; junction bases not matched to a gene: 4. The CDR3 DNA follows: TGTGCCAGCAGCTTAGAATCCGGGACAGGGGGCAATGAGCAGTTCTTC. Translated: CASSLESGTGGNEQFF.

The chain couples TRBV19 to TRBJ2-5, with TRBD2 matching 7 bases. The V and J ends lost 3 bases and 2 bases, in that order; junction bases with no gene match: 9. Germline V gene lookup returns CDR1 LNHDA and CDR2 SQIVND (reference sequence). CDR3 length: 16 residues. This chain's CDR3 is CASSIGSGTIQETQYF. The CDR3 DNA sequence: TGTGCCAGTAGTATCGGGAGCGGGACGATACAAGAGACCCAGTACTTC.

The chain couples TRBV19 to TRBJ1-2; D uncertain. The CDR3 consists of 16 residues. Germline CDR1 and CDR2: LNHDA and SQIVND (reference sequence). V lost 3 bases and J 7 bases, leaving 21 bases between the germline ends. CDR3 in DNA: TGTGCCAGTAGTATTTTACACCGTTTAGAGGGCATTGGCTACACCTTC. Protein: CASSILHRLEGIGYTF.

The chain has TRBV7-9 and TRBJ1-3, with D possibly being TRBD1 (6 bases). The germline gives CDR1 SEHNR, CDR2 FQNEAQ (reference sequence). The CDR3 has 17 amino acids. The germline V and J ends were trimmed by 2 bases and 4 bases, with 18 bases remaining between them. The CDR3: CASSLLLQGNTGNTIYF. The CDR3 DNA reads TGTGCCAGCAGCTTACTTCTCCAGGGGAATACGGGAAACACCATATATTTT.

CDR3 residues: CASSEGRRLTDTQYF. Here the CDR3 DNA reads TGTGCCAGCAGTGAAGGGCGGAGGCTCACAGATACGCAGTATTTT. V gene TRBV6-4 combines with J gene TRBJ2-3, with D possibly matching TRBD2 (5 bases). Deletions cut 3 bases from V and 2 bases from J, with 12 bases between. Germline CDR1 is MRHNA and CDR2 is SNTAGT. The CDR3 covers 15 residues.